Below, 24 T cell receptor beta chains from the same sample are listed, as sequenced in a study of Ad26.COV2.S vaccination and SARS-CoV-2 variants. Sequencing was performed with immunoSEQ multiplex PCR; in TCRdb, only in-frame clones are kept and a portion is missing. The sample has about 440,000 clones, 90% seen once. As to treatment: some 20 received Ad26.COV2.S at low or high dose, single or two shots; about five received placebo; per-sample allocation not given. Sampling happened 63 days after the first vaccine or placebo injection. Sequenced material: peripheral blood, taken in a trial of Ad26.COV2.S vaccine versus placebo. The receptors shown here come from a person between 18 and 65 years old who received the Ad26.COV2.S COVID-19 vaccine or a placebo.

The CDR3 DNA follows: TGTGCCAGCGGACTAGCGGGAGGGTATGAGCAGTTCTTC. Amino acid sequence: CASGLAGGYEQFF. This chain uses TRBV7-2 with TRBJ2-1, with 15 bases identical to TRBD2. Germline V CDR1 and CDR2: SGHTA, FQGNSA. CDR3 size: 13 residues. The V and J ends lost 8 bases and 8 bases, in that order; junction bases with no gene match: 1.

V usage is TRBV12-1 and J usage is TRBJ1-4. TRBV12-1 is a pseudogene locus. This CDR3 has 13 amino acids. The CDR3 sequence is CASNGGLYEKLFF. Written as DNA, the CDR3 is TGTGCCAGCAACGGGGGGCTTTATGAAAAACTGTTTTTT.

The V call is TRBV5-6, the J call TRBJ2-2; TRBD2 is a possible D gene (7 bases). Germline V gives CDR1 SGHDT, CDR2 YYEEEE. Trimming shortened V by 4 bases and J by 4 bases, and 11 bases separated the two germline ends. The CDR3 has 14 residues. CDR3 nucleotides: TGTGCCAGCAGCCCCGGGGGGCCCACCGGGGAGCTGTTTTTT. It specifies CASSPGGPTGELFF.

In this sample, this clone turned up once. This rearrangement joins TRBV11-2 to TRBJ2-7; D remains ambiguous. Germline CDR1 reads SGHAT; CDR2 reads FQNNGV. The CDR3 is made up of 15 amino acids. V shed 3 bases and J shed 3 bases, with 15 bases lying between them. The CDR3 loop is CASSFDQLRDYEQYF. CDR3 nucleotides: TGTGCCAGCAGCTTTGACCAGCTAAGGGACTACGAGCAGTACTTC.

This sequence joins TRBV16 and TRBJ2-7; maybe TRBD2 (5 bases). This CDR3 spans 13 amino acids. Germline values: CDR1 KGHSY, CDR2 FQNENV. The V and J ends lost 4 bases and 6 bases respectively, with 13 bases between them. The CDR3 sequence is CASSPGSGSEQYF. The CDR3 nucleotides read TGTGCCAGCAGCCCGGGGAGTGGGTCCGAGCAGTACTTC. Variable domain in full (rest from reference TRBV16 and TRBJ2-7): GEEVAQTPKHLVRGEGQKAKLYCAPIKGHSYVFWYQQVLKNEFKFLISFQNENVFDETGMPKERFSAKCLPNSPCSLEIQATKLEDSAVYFCASSPGSGSEQYFGPGTRLTVT.

The chain carries TRBV21-1 and TRBJ2-2; TRBD2 is the table's D call, not checked against the DNA. TRBV21-1 is termed a pseudogene. The CDR3 spans 18 residues. CDR3 bases: TGTGCCAGCAGCAAAGATAGCGATAGGACTAACGACACCGGGGAGCTGTTTTTT. Translation gives CASSKDSDRTNDTGELFF.

The chain recombines TRBV28 with TRBJ2-5; 9 nucleotides agree with TRBD2. The V gene's germline CDR1 is MDHEN and CDR2 SYDVKM. The J segment lost 8 bases and the V segment lost 4 bases, leaving 5 bases of the junction unmatched. This CDR3 contains 13 residues. CDR3 sequence: CASSSTSGGTQYF. The CDR3 DNA sequence: TGTGCCAGCAGTTCGACTAGCGGTGGCACCCAGTACTTC.

This chain uses TRBV11-2 with TRBJ2-5; possibly TRBD2 for D (6 bases). Trimming removed 5 bases at V and 2 bases at J, with 9 bases between. This CDR3 is 13 amino acids long. Germline V lookup: CDR1 SGHAT, CDR2 FQNNGV. The CDR3 sequence: CASSPTSQETQYF. The CDR3 DNA reads as TGTGCCAGCAGCCCGACTAGTCAAGAGACCCAGTACTTC. Combining the CDR3 with reference TRBV11-2 and TRBJ2-5 gives the whole variable domain EAGVAQSPRYKIIEKRQSVAFWCNPISGHATLYWYQQILGQGPKLLIQFQNNGVVDDSQLPKDRFSAERLKGVDSTLKIQPAKLEDSAVYLCASSPTSQETQYFGPGTRLLVL.

V usage is TRBV5-1 and J usage is TRBJ2-7, with 9 bases fitting TRBD2. Germline assignment: CDR1 SGHRS and CDR2 YFSETQ. This CDR3 is 15 amino acids long. J was trimmed by 2 bases and V by 1 base; bases with no gene match: 4. The CDR3 coding sequence is TGCGCCAGCAGCTTGATGACTAGCGGACCCTACGAGCAGTACTTC. Its translation: CASSLMTSGPYEQYF.

The V and J genes are TRBV3-1 (or the pseudogene TRBV3-2) and TRBJ1-4, with 7 bases matching TRBD1. This CDR3 is built from 16 residues. The trim removed 5 bases at V and 7 bases at J, leaving 13 bases unmatched. Germline values: CDR1 LGHDT, CDR2 YNNKEL (reference sequence). CDR3 loop: CASSSGEGAVFEKLFF. CDR3 DNA: TGTGCCAGCAGCTCCGGGGAGGGGGCGGTATTTGAAAAACTGTTTTTT.

The chain is built from TRBV4-3 and TRBJ2-7, with D possibly TRBD1 on 5 matching bases. V lost 0 bases to trimming and J lost 1 base, with 10 bases between them. CDR1 and CDR2 from the germline V gene are LGHNA and YSLEER. The CDR3 has 15 amino acids. The CDR3 here is CASSQEARASYEQYF. The CDR3 nucleotides read TGCGCCAGCAGCCAAGAAGCCAGGGCATCCTACGAGCAGTACTTC.

The rearrangement uses TRBV19 and TRBJ1-4; D is undetermined. V lost 1 base, J lost 10 bases, and 16 bases lay in between. Germline assignment: CDR1 LNHDA and CDR2 SQIVND (reference sequence). This CDR3 has 15 residues. The CDR3 coding sequence is TGTGCCAGTAGTATAGCCACCCTCGGATCCGGAAAACTGTTTTTT. It is translated as CASSIATLGSGKLFF.

The chain recombines TRBV2 with TRBJ2-1; 8 nucleotides line up with TRBD2. CDR3 length: 15 amino acids. From germline, CDR1 is SNHLY and CDR2 FYNNEI. After removal of 2 bases from V and 2 bases from J, the junction contained 2 bases not matched to a gene. CDR3 in amino acids: CASSESGSAYNEQFF. The CDR3 DNA is TGTGCCAGCAGTGAAAGCGGGAGTGCCTACAATGAGCAGTTCTTC.

This chain uses TRBV19 with TRBJ1-2; TRBD1 matches 7 bases. The CDR3 totals 14 residues. The V gene end was trimmed by 4 bases and the J gene end by 2 bases; junction bases not matched to a gene: 4. Germline lookup yields CDR1 LNHDA and CDR2 SQIVND (reference sequence). CDR3 loop: CASSTRQGNYGYTF. CDR3 coding DNA: TGTGCCAGTAGTACAAGACAGGGAAACTATGGCTACACCTTC.

The V gene is TRBV18, the J gene TRBJ2-7; D possibly uses TRBD1 or TRBD2 (6 bases each). The CDR3 has 14 amino acids. Germline V gives CDR1 KGHSH, CDR2 LQKENI. Trimming took 5 bases from V and 6 from J, leaving 17 bases between them. CDR3 nucleotides: TGTGCCAGCTCAACCTTTGGTCGGGGGCTCGAGCAGTACTTC. Residues: CASSTFGRGLEQYF.

The CDR3 DNA follows: TGCGCCAGCAGCTTTGCCCCCGTGAGGCCGAAATACGAAAAACTGTTTTTT. Translation gives CASSFAPVRPKYEKLFF. The chain links TRBV5-1 to TRBJ1-4, with D uncertain. The CDR3 loop spans 17 amino acids. Trimming cost V 2 bases and J 8 bases, with 22 bases left between them. Germline V gene lookup returns CDR1 SGHRS and CDR2 YFSETQ.

V and J are TRBV9 and TRBJ2-1, with 10 positions matching TRBD2. J was trimmed by 5 bases and V by 2 bases; bases with no gene match: 10. Looked up from germline, CDR1 is SGDLS and CDR2 is YYNGEE. This CDR3 is built from 17 residues. CDR3 nucleotides: TGTGCCAGCAGCGTGAGCCTACTAGCGGGATACAACAATGAGCAGTTCTTC. This codes for CASSVSLLAGYNNEQFF.

This clone has a handful of counts. The V and J genes are TRBV11-2 and TRBJ2-7, with a tentative D call TRBD2 (6 bases). V lost 0 bases and J 0 bases, leaving 6 bases between the germline ends. This CDR3 is 14 amino acids long. Germline assignment: CDR1 SGHAT and CDR2 FQNNGV. The CDR3 reads CASSLELASYEQYF. The CDR3 DNA reads TGTGCCAGCAGCTTAGAACTAGCCTCCTACGAGCAGTACTTC.

V gene TRBV5-1 combines with J gene TRBJ2-3; D is perhaps TRBD2 (7 bases). The CDR3 consists of 17 residues. V was shortened by 2 bases and J by 1 base, with 17 bases between the two germline ends. Germline V CDR1 and CDR2: SGHRS, YFSETQ. In DNA form, the CDR3 reads TGCGCCAGCAGCTTCGGGCGAACAGGGAGGGGCACAGATACGCAGTATTTT. Translation gives CASSFGRTGRGTDTQYF.

The rearrangement links TRBV28 to TRBJ2-1; 8 bases are a match to TRBD2. J gave up 4 bases and V 5 bases, and 7 bases lay outside the gene matches. CDR3 size: 15 residues. Germline CDR1 MDHEN, CDR2 SYDVKM. The CDR3 reads CASSISGTIYNEQFF. DNA of the CDR3: TGTGCCAGCAGTATTAGCGGGACTATATACAATGAGCAGTTCTTC.

This chain uses TRBV5-1 with TRBJ2-2; 10 bases are shared with TRBD2. Germline V gives CDR1 SGHRS, CDR2 YFSETQ. The CDR3 totals 18 residues. The V gene end was trimmed by 0 bases and the J gene end by 4 bases; junction bases not matched to a gene: 9. The CDR3 sequence is CASSLGASGRSRTGELFF. CDR3 coding DNA: TGCGCCAGCAGCTTGGGCGCTAGCGGGAGATCACGCACCGGGGAGCTGTTTTTT.

V usage is TRBV20-1 and J usage is TRBJ2-7, with D unclear. The germline CDR1 and CDR2 sequences are DFQATT and SNEGSKA (reference sequence). V lost 6 bases and J lost 2, with 2 bases in between. The CDR3 has 9 residues. CDR3 region: CSAAYEQYF. CDR3 sequence (DNA): TGCAGTGCCGCCTACGAGCAGTACTTC.

The sample holds one count of this clone. Other DNA sequences of this sample code for an identical CDR3. This chain joins TRBV28 and TRBJ2-7; D might be TRBD1 or TRBD2, each matching 5 bases. This CDR3 has 14 residues. The germline gives CDR1 MDHEN, CDR2 SYDVKM. V was pared by 4 bases and J by 2 bases, with 12 bases between. CDR3 amino acids: CASSSGTGAYEQYF. DNA of the CDR3: TGTGCCAGCAGTTCCGGGACGGGTGCCTACGAGCAGTACTTC. The full variable domain, in which reference TRBV28 and TRBJ2-7 provide the parts outside the CDR3, is DVKVTQSSRYLVKRTGEKVFLECVQDMDHENMFWYRQDPGLGLRLIYFSYDVKMKEKGDIPEGYSVSREKKERFSLILESASTNQTSMYLCASSSGTGAYEQYFGPGTRLTVT.

The chain has TRBV2 and TRBJ2-1; 8 positions agree with TRBD2. Germline V gene lookup returns CDR1 SNHLY and CDR2 FYNNEI. The V and J ends lost 6 bases and 7 bases, in that order; junction bases with no gene match: 8. This CDR3 is built from 14 residues. As DNA, the CDR3 is TGTGCCAGCAGCGGACTAGCTTCGATAAATGAGCAGTTCTTC. Translating gives CASSGLASINEQFF.